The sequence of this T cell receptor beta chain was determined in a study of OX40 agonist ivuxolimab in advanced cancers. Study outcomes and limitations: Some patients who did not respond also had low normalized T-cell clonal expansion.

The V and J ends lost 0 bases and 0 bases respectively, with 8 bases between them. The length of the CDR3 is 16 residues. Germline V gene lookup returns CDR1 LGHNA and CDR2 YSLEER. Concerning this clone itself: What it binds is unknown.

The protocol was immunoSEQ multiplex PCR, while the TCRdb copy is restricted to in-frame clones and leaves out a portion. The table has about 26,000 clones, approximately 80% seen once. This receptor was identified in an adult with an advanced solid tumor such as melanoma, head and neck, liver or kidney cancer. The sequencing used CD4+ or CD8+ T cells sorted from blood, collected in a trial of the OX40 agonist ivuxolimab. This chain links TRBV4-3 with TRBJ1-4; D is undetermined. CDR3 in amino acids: CASSQDFGSTNEKLFF. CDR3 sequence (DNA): TGCGCCAGCAGCCAAGATTTCGGGTCAACTAATGAAAAACTGTTTTTT.